The source of this T cell receptor beta chain is a study of memory CD4+ T cells and cytomegalovirus serostatus. For the study at large: Of the healthy Belgian adults, 9 were CMV seropositive and 20 to 25 seronegative.

Profiling relied on immunoSEQ multiplex PCR, and the TCRdb table lists in-frame clones only, not all of them. The data show 40,000 to 55,000 clones, with 82% seen just once and around 0.63% held by the top ten. The ends were cut back, 5 bases at V and 2 bases at J, with 13 bases in the middle. The CDR3 runs to 14 residues. Germline CDR1 LGHNT, CDR2 FRNRAP. The sort gate was single viable CD3+CD4+CD8-CD45RO+ cells for memory CD4+ T cells. The V gene is TRBV12-5, the J gene TRBJ2-7; D uncertain. The receptor's source is an adult in good health and CMV-seronegative. The sample was memory CD4+ T cells from blood. CDR3 bases: TGTGCTAGTGGTGGAAATGCTTACGCCTACGAGCAGTACTTC. Its protein product is CASGGNAYAYEQYF.